The rows below give T cell receptor beta chains drawn from one sample of a study of cytomegalovirus exposure and HLA in healthy donors. TCRdb keeps only in-frame clones here, not all; method: immunoSEQ multiplex PCR. This table holds roughly 150,000 clones, 73% found once. Specimen: PBMCs. Receptor source: a woman younger than 30 in good health and CMV-seronegative. Each CDR3 is given with its conserved first and last residue. Fields, in order: clone size, D gene, J gene, V gene, CDR3 DNA, CDR3 protein. A D gene is named only where the DNA matches it firmly. Clone sizes are given selectively: once, few, many, or a class where the clone is expanded.

NA	TRBD1	TRBJ1-5	TRBV19	TGTGCCAGTAGTATAGTCGGACAGGGCGGACAGCCCCAGCATTTT	CASSIVGQGGQPQHF
NA	NA	TRBJ2-1	TRBV2	TGTGCCAGCAGTCTCCGGGACTCTGTCTTC	CASSLRDSVF
NA	NA	TRBJ2-1	TRBV10-1	TGCGCCAGCAGCCCGACTAGCAATGAGCAGTTCTTC	CASSPTSNEQFF
few	TRBD1	TRBJ1-2	TRBV13	TGTGCCAGCAGTCAGGGGGAATTAGCTAACTATGGCTACACCTTC	CASSQGELANYGYTF
NA	NA	TRBJ1-2	TRBV5-4	TGTGCCAGCAGCTTGTCGGGAGCGGAGGGCCTTGGCTACACCTTC	CASSLSGAEGLGYTF
NA	NA	TRBJ1-5	TRBV27	TGTGCCAGCAGTCACAGGGGCAATCAGCCCCAGCATTTT	CASSHRGNQPQHF
few	NA	TRBJ1-2	TRBV13	TGTGCCAGCAGCTTAGATAGCTATGGCTACACCTTC	CASSLDSYGYTF
once	TRBD1	TRBJ1-1	TRBV9	TGTGCCAGCAGCCCACTTGCGGGGACAGGGGAGGAGAACACTGAAGCTTTCTTT	CASSPLAGTGEENTEAFF
NA	NA	TRBJ2-1	TRBV19	TGTGCCAGTAGTATCGGGGGGCTCGGCAATGAGCAGTTCTTC	CASSIGGLGNEQFF
NA	NA	TRBJ1-6	TRBV7-9	TGTGCCAGCAGCTTAGTGGTGGGCGCGGGTAATTCACCCCTCCACTTT	CASSLVVGAGNSPLHF
few	NA	TRBJ1-5	TRBV6-4	TGTGCCAGCAGTGATTCTGCAGGGGTCCAGCCCCAGCATTTT	CASSDSAGVQPQHF
NA	NA	TRBJ1-1	TRBV18	TGTGCCAGCTCACCACTAGCGGGACGGTCGAACACTGAAGCTTTCTTT	CASSPLAGRSNTEAFF
few	NA	TRBJ1-3	TRBV11-2	TGTGCCAGCAGCTTAACCGCAGGGGCTGGAAACACCATATATTTT	CASSLTAGAGNTIYF
NA	NA	TRBJ2-2	TRBV10-1	TGCGCCAGCAGTGACCCGCCGACTAGTTCCACCGGGGAGCTGTTTTTT	CASSDPPTSSTGELFF
few	NA	TRBJ1-1	TRBV7-9	TGTTCCAGCAGCGACACCCTGAACACTGAAGCTTTCTTT	CSSSDTLNTEAFF
NA	NA	TRBJ2-5	TRBV5-1	TGCGCCAGCAGCTTGGCGACGGGGGACAGTCAAGAGACCCAGTACTTC	CASSLATGDSQETQYF
NA	TRBD2	TRBJ2-1	TRBV5-4	TGTGCCAGCAGCATCGGACTAGCGCAGAGCTCCTACAATGAGCAGTTCTTC	CASSIGLAQSSYNEQFF
NA	TRBD2	TRBJ2-3	TRBV7-2	TGTGCCAGCAGCCCGTCTGCAGGACTAGCGGGAGATACGCAGTATTTT	CASSPSAGLAGDTQYF
NA	TRBD2	TRBJ2-7	TRBV5-1	TGCGCCAGCAGCCAAGATCTAGCGGGGGGCTCCTACGAGCAGTACTTC	CASSQDLAGGSYEQYF
many	NA	TRBJ1-1	TRBV11-2	TGTGCCAGCAGTCCCTTCGGGGTGGGGGAAGCTTTCTTT	CASSPFGVGEAFF
NA	TRBD2	TRBJ2-2	TRBV18	TGTGCCAGCTCATCAAGCCCGGGAGGTACCGGGGAGCTGTTTTTT	CASSSSPGGTGELFF
NA	NA	TRBJ2-1	TRBV9	TGTGCCAGTAGCGTCGCAGGGACAAGGGCCTACAATGAGCAGTTCTTC	CASSVAGTRAYNEQFF
NA	TRBD2	TRBJ2-3	TRBV10-3	TGTGCCATCAGTGAGTCTAAGGGACTAGCGGGAGGGCTGAACACAGATACGCAGTATTTT	CAISESKGLAGGLNTDTQYF
few	TRBD1	TRBJ2-1	TRBV11-2	TGTGCCAGCAGCAGGGGGCCGGGGCCTCGAAATGAGCAGTTCTTC	CASSRGPGPRNEQFF
NA	TRBD2	TRBJ2-5	TRBV7-2	TGTGCCAGCAGCTTTTTCCTTACTAGCGGGAGCGAGACCCAGTACTTC	CASSFFLTSGSETQYF
NA	NA	TRBJ1-2	TRBV25-1	TGTGCCAGCTCCCAAGGGGGATATGGCTACACCTTC	CASSQGGYGYTF
NA	TRBD1	TRBJ2-7	TRBV4-1	TGCGCCAGCAGCCAAGTCTCAGGGGGCGTGTACGAGCAGTACTTC	CASSQVSGGVYEQYF
NA	NA	TRBJ1-6	TRBV4-1	TGCGCCAGCAGCCAAGAGGGGGGGCCTCATTCACCCCTCCACTTT	CASSQEGGPHSPLHF
NA	TRBD2	TRBJ2-1	TRBV6-1	TGTGCCAGCAGTGACCTTTCGGGAGGCGTCAATGAGCAGTTCTTC	CASSDLSGGVNEQFF
few	TRBD2	TRBJ2-1	TRBV19	TGTGCCAGTAGTATCCGGCTGGTGAGCGGGGGGGCCCCCTACAATGAGCAGTTCTTC	CASSIRLVSGGAPYNEQFF
once	NA	TRBJ1-2	TRBV28	TGTGCCAGCAGTTTATGGGGTCAGGGAGGCTACTATGGCTACACCTTC	CASSLWGQGGYYGYTF
NA	NA	TRBJ2-1	TRBV12-5	TGTGCTAGTGGTTTATCGACGGGCAATGAGCAGTTCTTC	CASGLSTGNEQFF
NA	NA	TRBJ1-2	TRBV6-1	TGTGCCAGCAGTGATACCGGGGATGGCTACACCTTC	CASSDTGDGYTF
NA	TRBD2	TRBJ2-7	TRBV6-1	TGTGCCAGCAGTGAAGCGGGGGGGTTGTACGAGCAGTACTTC	CASSEAGGLYEQYF
NA	NA	TRBJ1-3	TRBV29-1	TGCAGCGTTGGGACAGACTCTGGAAACACCATATATTTT	CSVGTDSGNTIYF
NA	NA	TRBJ1-1	TRBV7-2	TGTGCCAGCAGCTTACAGGGCTTGAACACTGAAGCTTTCTTT	CASSLQGLNTEAFF
NA	NA	TRBJ1-1	TRBV19	TGTGCCAGTAGGACCGAAGACGCAGGGAACACTGAAGCTTTCTTT	CASRTEDAGNTEAFF
once	NA	TRBJ1-4	TRBV2	TGTGCCAGCAGTAGACAGAGCAGTGCAACTAATGAAAAACTGTTTTTT	CASSRQSSATNEKLFF
NA	TRBD1	TRBJ2-3	TRBV7-9	TGTGCCAGCAGCGAGGGACAGGGGGCGCGAGTTACGCAGTATTTT	CASSEGQGARVTQYF
NA	TRBD1	TRBJ1-2	TRBV6-5	TGTGCCAGCACTCGAGGACAGGCCGCGGGCTACACCTTC	CASTRGQAAGYTF
NA	NA	TRBJ2-7	TRBV7-2	TGTGCCAGCAGGCGGTGGGGAGTGAACGAGCAGTACTTC	CASRRWGVNEQYF
NA	TRBD1	TRBJ2-3	TRBV11-2	TGTGCCAGCAGCATCCAGGGGGCAGTGGCAGATACGCAGTATTTT	CASSIQGAVADTQYF
NA	NA	TRBJ2-1	TRBV6-6	TGTGCCAGCAGTTACGGGGCAGGAGGGAATGAGCAGTTCTTC	CASSYGAGGNEQFF
NA	TRBD2	TRBJ2-7	TRBV6-6	TGTGCCAGCAGTGGCGGGGGGGCCGGTACTTGGTACGAGCAGTACTTC	CASSGGGAGTWYEQYF
few	TRBD2	TRBJ2-2	TRBV28	TGTGCCAGCAGTCCCGTGACTAGCGGGGGCCCGTTCGCGAACACCGGGGAGCTGTTTTTT	CASSPVTSGGPFANTGELFF
few	TRBD1	TRBJ1-5	TRBV6-6	TGTGCCAGCAGATACGGACAGGGGGATGTGAGGCCCCAGCATTTT	CASRYGQGDVRPQHF
NA	TRBD1	TRBJ2-3	TRBV10-1	TGCGCCAGCAGCACGGACAGGGCCCCATTCGGCACGCAGTATTTT	CASSTDRAPFGTQYF
NA	TRBD1	TRBJ1-6	TRBV27	TGTGCCAGCAGTTTCGGACAGGGGCCCCCATATAATTCACCCCTCCACTTT	CASSFGQGPPYNSPLHF